The clone carrying this T cell receptor beta chain was counted a few times. Its specificity is unknown. Every sequencing run generated in excess of 170 million TCR-beta sequences. These sequences covered 15-18 subjects. TCRdb re-derived calls from the 5' RACE reads in MiXCR, one entry per CDR3 protein. The data contain under 80,000 distinct CDR3 sequences, under 5.5% of them singletons. This CDR3 is 14 amino acids long. Germline CDR1 is SGHTA and CDR2 is FQGTGA. V lost 0 bases and J lost 4, with 9 bases in between. The data were taken from a study of neurological immune-mediated disorders. Overall study findings and caveats: No CDR3 amino acid sequences were shared by expanded clones across subjects, suggesting private repertoires in all groups.

Input material: PBMCs. The source is a woman in her forties or fifties with multiple sclerosis. The chain uses TRBV7-3 and TRBJ1-2; no clear D. The CDR3 loop reads CASSLTGPSYGYTF. The CDR3 nucleotides are TGTGCCAGCAGCTTAACCGGGCCGAGCTATGGCTACACCTTC.